This T cell receptor (beta chain) was retrieved from a study of cytomegalovirus exposure and HLA in healthy donors. Study observations and caveats: 164 TCR beta chains were listed as cytomegalovirus-associated. Later, an analysis showed that TCR beta chains associated with HLA were more clonally expanded than others that were equally common. Earlier analysis yielded a pattern in which most TCR beta V segments were productive about 90% or about 30% of the time.

Everyone who donated was a healthy bone marrow donor. 13 Jbeta primers and 60 Vbeta primers were used for the PCR. Libraries were prepared by immunoSEQ multiplex PCR; TCRdb keeps only in-frame clonotypes and omits some of them. The table lists about 200,000 clones, around 85% of them singletons, with roughly 0.22% in the top ten. This CDR3 has 13 residues. Unmatched junction bases numbered 9, after V lost 6 bases and J lost 8 bases. Per the germline V gene, CDR1 is LNHDA and CDR2 is SQIVND (reference sequence). This clone was seen more than once but under ten times. Its specificity is unknown. The chain employs TRBV19 and TRBJ1-1; the match to TRBD1 covers 7 bases. The specimen was PBMCs. The clonotype was recovered from a girl aged 2 to 9 in good health and CMV-seronegative. The CDR3 nucleotides are TGTGCCAGTAGACGGGACAGAGCTCCCGAAGCTTTCTTT. Protein: CASRRDRAPEAFF.